Presented here are 27 T cell receptor beta chains from one specimen sequenced in a study of T cell repertoires in cytomegalovirus infection. TCRdb processed the reads anew with MiXCR; each CDR3 protein has one entry. The repertoire includes 70,000 to 75,000 distinct CDR3 sequences, just under 4% of them detected once, and 22% sits in the top ten. Sequencing used PBMCs. The source of these receptors is a human donor in good health (CMV status not recorded). Some clones in this sample may be carry-over from other donors' samples.

Ten or more counts support this clonotype. The CDR3 nucleotides are TGTGCCAGCAGCCGACAGGGGGAGCTGGAGCGGGAGCAGTTCTTC. Translation gives CASSRQGELEREQFF. The V and J genes are TRBV7-2 and TRBJ2-1; 9 nucleotides line up with TRBD1. In germline, CDR1 is SGHTA, CDR2 FQGNSA. The trim removed 5 bases at V and 10 bases at J, leaving 12 bases unmatched. The CDR3 has 15 residues.

This clonotype was seen many times. The J gene is TRBJ2-5, the V gene TRBV7-3, with D possibly matching TRBD1 (6 bases). The CDR3 consists of 13 residues. Per germline, CDR1 SGHTA and CDR2 FQGTGA. Trimming took off 5 bases at V and 2 bases at J, with 9 bases between the two ends. CDR3 protein: CASSPGQQETQYF. The CDR3 coding sequence is TGTGCCAGCAGCCCCGGACAGCAAGAGACCCAGTACTTC.

The rearrangement joins TRBV28 to TRBJ2-7; D could derive from TRBD1 or TRBD2 (7 bases each). Trimming left V 5 bases short and J 7 bases short, with 21 bases between. Germline V gene data show CDR1 as MDHEN and CDR2 as SYDVKM. The CDR3 runs to 15 residues. The CDR3 DNA reads TGTGCCAGCAGTCTCTCCCCAGGGGGGGGTGGTGAGCAGTACTTC. It is translated as CASSLSPGGGGEQYF.

The gene calls are TRBV12-3 or TRBV12-4 and TRBJ1-4; 9 bases fit TRBD1. The V segment lost 4 bases and the J segment 5 bases; nucleotides outside the gene matches: 14. The CDR3 has 18 amino acids. The CDR3 region is CASSSGTGSLPTNEKLFF. CDR3 nucleotides: TGTGCCAGCAGTTCGGGGACAGGGTCCCTACCTACGAATGAAAAACTGTTTTTT.

The table lists this clonotype with a few counts. The genes are TRBV12-3 or TRBV12-4 and TRBJ1-1; 8 nucleotides align to TRBD1. V dropped 5 bases and J dropped 4; count of bases not matched to a gene: 12. The CDR3 is 16 amino acids. The CDR3 is CASSPRQGALGTEAFF. DNA for the CDR3: TGTGCCAGCAGTCCCCGGCAGGGGGCGCTGGGCACTGAAGCTTTCTTT.

This clonotype was counted ten times or more. The V call is TRBV29-1, the J call TRBJ2-7, with 13 bases aligning to TRBD2. The J segment lost 5 bases and the V segment lost 6 bases, leaving 10 bases of the junction unmatched. CDR1 and CDR2 (germline): SQVTM, ANQGSEA. The CDR3 sequence is 15 residues long. The CDR3 bases are TGCAGCGTCGGACTAGCGGGAGACCCAACGGACGAGCAGTACTTC. It yields the protein CSVGLAGDPTDEQYF.

This clonotype was seen many times. The V call is TRBV7-3, the J call TRBJ2-3; the D is unclear. Trimming pared 5 bases from V and 5 bases from J, leaving 11 bases between. Germline CDR1 SGHTA, CDR2 FQGTGA. CDR3 size: 13 residues. Here the CDR3 DNA reads TGTGCCAGCAGCCCCCTCGCAGGAGATACGCAGTATTTT. It is translated as CASSPLAGDTQYF.

Many counts were recorded for this clonotype. The chain uses TRBV7-9 and TRBJ2-3; D might be TRBD1 (6 bases). Trimming took 5 bases from V and 2 from J, leaving 14 bases between them. There are 15 residues in the CDR3. Germline V CDR1 and CDR2: SEHNR, FQNEAQ (reference sequence). CDR3 coding DNA: TGTGCCAGCAGCCCCAGGACAGAATCCACAGATACGCAGTATTTT. Protein sequence: CASSPRTESTDTQYF.

This clonotype was observed many times. In DNA form, the CDR3 reads TGTGCCAGCAGCCATCCTCCGGCAACCTCCGAGCAGTACTTC. The encoded protein is CASSHPPATSEQYF. The chain couples TRBV3-1 to TRBJ2-7; D is unresolved. V lost 3 bases, J lost 6 bases, and 15 bases lay in between. Germline CDR1 reads LGHDT; CDR2 reads YNNKEL (reference sequence). The CDR3 is 14 residues long.

At least ten counts were recorded for this clonotype. The V gene is TRBV7-9, the J gene TRBJ2-1; D remains unclear. Germline lookup yields CDR1 SEHNR and CDR2 FQNEAQ (reference sequence). The CDR3 extends over 13 amino acids. With 5 bases removed from V and 7 bases from J, the gap between germline ends came to 12 bases. For the CDR3, the DNA is TGTGCCAGCAGCCCCAGTGCGTCGAATGAGCAGTTCTTC. Protein sequence: CASSPSASNEQFF.

This clonotype showed up many times. The J gene is TRBJ1-1, the V gene TRBV30; D is perhaps TRBD1 (5 bases). Germline loops: CDR1 GTSNPN, CDR2 SVGIG (reference sequence). This CDR3 region has 13 residues. Trimming stripped 1 base from V and 5 bases from J, with 11 bases between. CDR3 residues: CAWSGQGVTEAFF. The CDR3 region has the DNA TGTGCCTGGAGTGGTCAGGGTGTGACTGAAGCTTTCTTT.

Ten or more counts support this clonotype. V usage is TRBV7-2 and J usage is TRBJ2-3, with 7 bases aligning to TRBD1. With 2 bases clipped from V and 4 bases from J, the junction kept 6 bases outside the gene matches. The CDR3 consists of 15 residues. Germline loops: CDR1 SGHTA, CDR2 FQGNSA. This CDR3 is CASSLRGQRSDTQYF. CDR3 nucleotide sequence: TGTGCCAGCAGCTTAAGGGGACAGCGGTCAGATACGCAGTATTTT. Full variable domain (outside the CDR3, taken from reference TRBV7-2 and TRBJ2-3): GAGVSQSPSNKVTEKGKDVELRCDPISGHTALYWYRQSLGQGLEFLIYFQGNSAPDKSGLPSDRFSAERTGGSVSTLTIQRTQQEDSAVYLCASSLRGQRSDTQYFGPGTRLTVL.

This clonotype was picked up many times. V usage is TRBV7-9 and J usage is TRBJ2-1, with D hard to call. V shed 4 bases and J shed 7 bases, with 11 bases lying between them. The CDR3 contains 13 residues. The germline V gene encodes CDR1 SEHNR and CDR2 FQNEAQ (reference sequence). Written as DNA, the CDR3 is TGTGCCAGCAGCTCTTGGGCCGGGAATGAGCAGTTCTTC. Translation gives CASSSWAGNEQFF.

This clonotype was found many times. This chain uses TRBV7-9 with TRBJ1-1; 9 bases line up with TRBD1. Germline-derived CDR1 and CDR2 are SEHNR and FQNEAQ (reference sequence). V dropped 5 bases and J dropped 12; count of bases not matched to a gene: 13. The CDR3 sequence is 14 residues long. The CDR3 DNA reads TGTGCCAGCAGCCCCCTTCCGGGACAGGGCGGGTCTTTCTTT. The encoded protein is CASSPLPGQGGSFF.

This clonotype has ten or more counts. The chain recombines TRBV29-1 with TRBJ2-6, with D maybe TRBD1 (6 bases). Germline V CDR1 and CDR2: SQVTM, ANQGSEA. The V end lost 6 bases, the J end lost 2 bases, and 14 bases lay between the germline ends. This CDR3 comprises 15 residues. CDR3 in DNA: TGCAGCGTAGGACGAACAGGGACTGGGGCCAACGTCCTGACTTTC. This gives the protein CSVGRTGTGANVLTF.

This clonotype was seen repeatedly, ten times or more. The CDR3 sequence: CASSPGTSTQSDEQYF. The CDR3 nucleotides read TGCGCCAGCAGCCCCGGGACTAGTACGCAATCCGACGAGCAGTACTTC. The chain carries TRBV4-3 and TRBJ2-7, with 8 bases identical to TRBD2. The germline CDR1 and CDR2 sequences are LGHNA and YSLEER. The junction had 13 bases not matched to a gene; V was cut back by 4 bases and J by 5 bases. The CDR3 is 16 residues long.

This clonotype showed up many times. The rearrangement links TRBV7-3 to TRBJ1-1; no firm D call. Germline V gives CDR1 SGHTA, CDR2 FQGTGA. Trimming stripped 1 base from V and 8 bases from J, with 11 bases between. The length of the CDR3 is 13 residues. The CDR3 nucleotides read TGTGCCAGCAGCTTAAAAAGGGAGACAGAAGCTTTCTTT. Its translation: CASSLKRETEAFF.

This clonotype was detected ten times or more. The chain is built from TRBV7-2 and TRBJ2-1; TRBD2 aligns across 14 bases. This CDR3 is built from 18 residues. The V gene's germline CDR1 is SGHTA and CDR2 FQGNSA. The trim removed 1 base at V and 4 bases at J, leaving 6 bases unmatched. This chain's CDR3 is CASSLEGTSGRHYNEQFF. CDR3 in DNA: TGTGCCAGCAGCTTAGAGGGGACTAGCGGGAGACATTACAATGAGCAGTTCTTC. Looking up the rest from reference TRBV7-2 and TRBJ2-1 gives the full variable domain: GAGVSQSPSNKVTEKGKDVELRCDPISGHTALYWYRQSLGQGLEFLIYFQGNSAPDKSGLPSDRFSAERTGGSVSTLTIQRTQQEDSAVYLCASSLEGTSGRHYNEQFFGPGTRLTVL.

This clonotype has a count of ten or more. The V call is TRBV11-1, the J call TRBJ2-5; D not certain. The V gene lost 3 bases and the J gene lost 5 bases, with 13 bases spanning the gap. The CDR3 totals 14 residues. Per the germline V gene, CDR1 is SGHAT and CDR2 is FQDESV (reference sequence). CDR3 coding DNA: TGTGCCAGCAGCTTGACGGGTCGGCGGGAGACCCAGTACTTC. As protein: CASSLTGRRETQYF.

This clonotype was seen repeatedly, ten times or more. The V gene is TRBV7-2, the J gene TRBJ1-1; tentatively, D is TRBD1 (5 bases). CDR3 length: 15 residues. Germline V gene sequence: CDR1 SGHTA, CDR2 FQGNSA. Trimming shortened V by 5 bases and J by 2 bases, and 15 bases separated the two germline ends. The CDR3 loop is CASSPGVTVNTEAFF. CDR3 nucleotide sequence: TGTGCCAGCAGCCCCGGGGTGACAGTAAACACTGAAGCTTTCTTT. Using reference TRBV7-2 and TRBJ1-1 for the parts outside the CDR3, the full variable domain is GAGVSQSPSNKVTEKGKDVELRCDPISGHTALYWYRQSLGQGLEFLIYFQGNSAPDKSGLPSDRFSAERTGGSVSTLTIQRTQQEDSAVYLCASSPGVTVNTEAFFGQGTRLTVV.

The sample holds many counts of this clonotype. The J gene is TRBJ2-7, the V gene TRBV7-2, with 7 bases fitting TRBD2. This CDR3 spans 14 amino acids. After removal of 9 bases from V and 2 bases from J, the junction contained 10 bases not matched to a gene. Germline V CDR1 and CDR2: SGHTA, FQGNSA. For the CDR3, the DNA is TGTGCCAGTGCTCCCCGCGGGGGAACCTACGAGCAGTACTTC. Its protein is CASAPRGGTYEQYF.

The sample holds many counts of this clonotype. The CDR3 DNA reads TGTGCCAGCAGCTTCGGAGGGTTTAAGCAGCCCCAGCATTTT. Protein product: CASSFGGFKQPQHF. This rearrangement joins TRBV7-6 to TRBJ1-5, with D uncertain. The germline gives CDR1 SGHVS, CDR2 FNYEAQ. The CDR3 sequence is 14 residues long. Trimming removed 3 bases at V and 7 bases at J, with 13 bases between.

This clonotype was seen at least ten times. This rearrangement joins TRBV6-6 to TRBJ2-2, with D possibly called TRBD1 or TRBD2 (5 bases each). Trimming cost V 4 bases and J 1 base, with 10 bases left between them. CDR3 length: 15 amino acids. Germline CDR1 and CDR2: MNHNY and SVGAGI (reference sequence). CDR3 DNA: TGTGCCAGCAGTTGGGGACGGGGGAACACCGGGGAGCTGTTTTTT. This translates into CASSWGRGNTGELFF.

At least ten counts were recorded for this clonotype. The chain recombines TRBV11-3 with TRBJ2-5; 9 nucleotides line up with TRBD2. The CDR3 contains 16 residues. The germline V gene has CDR1 SGHNT and CDR2 YENEEA. V dropped 8 bases and J dropped 1; count of bases not matched to a gene: 11. The CDR3 is CASSTGTSSSQETQYF. In DNA, the CDR3 is TGTGCCAGCTCCACCGGGACTAGCTCCTCCCAAGAGACCCAGTACTTC.

At least ten counts were recorded for this clonotype. The genes are TRBV11-1 and TRBJ1-2; D might be TRBD1 (5 bases). The CDR3 totals 13 residues. Germline V gene lookup returns CDR1 SGHAT and CDR2 FQDESV (reference sequence). V was pared by 4 bases and J by 4 bases, with 10 bases between. The CDR3 sequence: CASSYETAYGYTF. Here the CDR3 DNA reads TGTGCCAGCAGCTATGAGACAGCCTATGGCTACACCTTC.

V and J are TRBV11-2 and TRBJ1-2; D remains ambiguous. Trimming took 5 bases from V and 8 from J, leaving 12 bases between them. In germline, CDR1 is SGHAT, CDR2 FQNNGV. The length of the CDR3 is 12 residues. CDR3 amino acids: CASSPDIGGYTF. The CDR3 DNA follows: TGTGCCAGCAGCCCTGACATTGGCGGCTACACCTTC.

DNA for the CDR3: TGTGCCATCAGTGGCGTCCCAGGAACTGAAGCTTTCTTT. It yields the protein CAISGVPGTEAFF. The V and J genes are TRBV10-3 and TRBJ1-1; no reliable D call. The CDR3 runs to 13 residues. Trimming removed 4 bases from V and 5 bases from J, with 11 bases in between. Per germline, CDR1 ENHRY and CDR2 SYGVKD.